This entry features one TCR beta chain sequence. Recruited during active infection, patients (from Seattle) were subsequently followed longitudinally. These data are taken from a study of blood T cell repertoires in COVID-19. Whole-study context: COVID-19 samples, acute and convalescent, were from the United States, Italy and Spain. T cells, B-cell-depleted T cells, or PBMCs supplied cDNA or gDNA.

V dropped 3 bases and J dropped 4 bases, with 10 bases sitting between them. Germline V gene lookup returns CDR1 LNHNV and CDR2 YYDKDF (reference sequence). The CDR3 has 15 amino acids. Authors' methods: Estimated nucleated cell counts came from reference gene primer amplification. Profiling relied on immunoSEQ multiplex PCR, and the TCRdb table lists in-frame clones only, not all of them. The V and J calls and clone size were taken over from that table, and D and trimming were inferred from the DNA. The sample has about 160,000 clones, around 91% seen once. The rearrangement links TRBV15 to TRBJ2-6; weak D call: TRBD2 (6 bases). The TCR comes from a man aged 18-30 years with COVID-19, enrolled during active disease. The sequencing sample was made of peripheral blood. The CDR3 DNA reads TGTGCCACCAGCAGTCGGGGGACCGGGGCCAACGTCCTGACTTTC. It is translated as CATSSRGTGANVLTF.